This TCR beta chain originates from a study of cytomegalovirus exposure and HLA in healthy donors. Repertoires were generated with immunoSEQ multiplex PCR, while TCRdb's copy carries only in-frame clones and drops some. The table records approximately 120,000 clones, 94% of them present only once. Germline values: CDR1 LNHDA, CDR2 SQIVND (reference sequence). The V gene end was trimmed by 7 bases and the J gene end by 8 bases; junction bases not matched to a gene: 14. CDR3 size: 14 residues. Sequencing was done on a sample of PBMCs. V gene TRBV19 combines with J gene TRBJ2-7; 7 nucleotides match TRBD1. This receptor was identified in a woman under 30 in good health and CMV-seronegative. The CDR3 DNA reads TGTGCCAGTAATACCGGGACAGACGCTACGCAGCAGTACTTC. The encoded protein is CASNTGTDATQQYF.